The T cell receptor (beta chain) described here comes from a study of blood T cell repertoires in COVID-19. Study at large: Collection of acute and convalescent COVID-19 samples took place in the United States, Italy and Spain. PBMCs, B-cell-depleted T cells, or T cells provided the cDNA or gDNA that made up the material.

Those enrolled in Seattle joined during active infection and were followed longitudinally afterward. CDR3 length: 16 residues. V lost 0 bases to trimming and J lost 6 bases; unmatched junction nucleotides: 4. In germline, CDR1 is LNHNV, CDR2 YYDKDF (reference sequence). In the original processing: The authors estimated nucleated cell counts from reference gene primer amplification. Here immunoSEQ multiplex PCR was the method, and the copy in TCRdb shows in-frame clones only, minus some. V and J calls and clone size come straight from that table; D and trimming were deduced from the DNA. The top ten hold approximately 40% of the sample, which has about 64,000 clones, approximately 88% seen once.

The receptor comes from a woman aged 55-75 years with COVID-19, enrolled during active disease. The rearrangement uses TRBV15 and TRBJ2-5, with TRBD2 identical over 13 bases. Sequenced: peripheral blood. The CDR3 DNA sequence: TGTGCCACCAGCAGAGATTGGGGACTAGCGGGGAAGACCCAGTACTTC. This codes for CATSRDWGLAGKTQYF.